This T cell receptor (beta chain) was captured by sequencing in a study of cytomegalovirus exposure and HLA in healthy donors. On the study more broadly: Approximately 190 million T cells yielded some 100 million unique TCR beta sequences, as an earlier analysis found. Around 80 million unique TCRs from HLA-typed donors were held in an early data release.

The study ran its PCR with 60 Vbeta and 13 Jbeta primers. Profiled with immunoSEQ multiplex PCR; TCRdb holds only in-frame clones, not every one. The sample has 100,000 or so clones, about four fifths seen once. The origin of this receptor is a man between 35 and 55 years old in good health and CMV-seronegative. Sequenced: PBMCs.

In DNA, the CDR3 is TGTGCCAGCAGCTCCGCCGGACAGGTGAACACTGAAGCTTTCTTT. This gives the protein CASSSAGQVNTEAFF. The chain recombines TRBV5-4 with TRBJ1-1; 7 bases agree with TRBD1. V was pared by 3 bases and J by 0 bases, with 5 bases of the junction left unmatched. The CDR3 spans 15 residues. Germline loops: CDR1 SGHNT, CDR2 YYREEE (reference sequence).